The clone carrying this T cell receptor (beta chain) has a count of ten or more. Germline CDR1 and CDR2: SEHNR and FQNEAQ (reference sequence). CDR3 length: 13 residues. The ends were cut back, 5 bases at V and 4 bases at J, with 11 bases in the middle. These data are taken from a study of neurological immune-mediated disorders. TCRdb redid the calling of the 5' RACE reads with MiXCR, one entry per CDR3 protein. The sample lists 55,000 to 80,000 distinct CDR3 sequences, 4% to 6% seen once, with roughly 3.2% in the top ten. The source of this sequence is a woman between 45 and 65 years old with multiple sclerosis. The sequenced sample consisted of PBMCs. J is TRBJ2-5 and V is TRBV7-9; D is possibly TRBD1 (5 bases). The CDR3 coding sequence is TGTGCCAGCAGCCCAGGGATGAGAGAGACCCAGTACTTC. It codes for CASSPGMRETQYF.